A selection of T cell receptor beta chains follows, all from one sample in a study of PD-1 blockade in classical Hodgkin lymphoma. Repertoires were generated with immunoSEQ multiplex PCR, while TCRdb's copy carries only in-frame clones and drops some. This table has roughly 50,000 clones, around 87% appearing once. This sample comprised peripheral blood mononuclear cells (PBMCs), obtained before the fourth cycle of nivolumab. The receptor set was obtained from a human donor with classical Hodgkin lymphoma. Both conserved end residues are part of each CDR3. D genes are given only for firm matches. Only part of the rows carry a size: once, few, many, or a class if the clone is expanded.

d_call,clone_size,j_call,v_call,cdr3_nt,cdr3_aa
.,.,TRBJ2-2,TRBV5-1,TGCGCCAGCAACCTACCCAGGGGAGGAGGCACCGGGGAGCTGTTTTTT,CASNLPRGGGTGELFF
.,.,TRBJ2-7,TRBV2,TGTGCCAGCAGTGAAAGGTCCGGGACTTTCTACGAGCAGTACTTC,CASSERSGTFYEQYF
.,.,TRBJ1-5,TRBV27,TGTGCCAGCAGTTCATACTACCGGGACCTCAATCAGCCCCAGCATTTT,CASSSYYRDLNQPQHF
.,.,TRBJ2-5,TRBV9,TGTGCCAGCAGCGTAGGTGTAGGAAAAGAGACCCAGTACTTC,CASSVGVGKETQYF
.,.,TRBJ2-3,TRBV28,TGTGCCAGCAGTTTATTTGGGTACGATACGCAGTATTTT,CASSLFGYDTQYF
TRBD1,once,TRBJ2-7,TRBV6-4,TGTGCCAGCAGTCCTGAGGGACAGGGGTTCCACGAGCAGTACTTC,CASSPEGQGFHEQYF
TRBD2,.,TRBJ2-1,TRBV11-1,TGTGCCAGCAGCTTAGAAGGACTAGCGGGAGGACGTGAGCAGTTCTTC,CASSLEGLAGGREQFF
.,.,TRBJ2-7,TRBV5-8,TGTGCCAGCAGCTTGGTCGGCGTAGGGGCCTACGAGCAGTACTTC,CASSLVGVGAYEQYF
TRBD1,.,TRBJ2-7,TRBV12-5,TGTGCTAGTGGTTTGGTAGAAGGGCGCAGGGGGCTTTACGAGCAGTACTTC,CASGLVEGRRGLYEQYF
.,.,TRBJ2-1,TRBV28,TGTGCCAGCAGCACAACGAATACAAGCCCTTTAGATGAGCAGTTCTTC,CASSTTNTSPLDEQFF
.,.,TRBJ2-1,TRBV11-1,TGTGCCAGCAGCTTAGCGCGGATGTACAATGAGCAGTTCTTC,CASSLARMYNEQFF
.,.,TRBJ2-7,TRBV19,TGTGCCAGTAGTCATTCTAATATTAGATCGTACGAGCAGTACTTC,CASSHSNIRSYEQYF
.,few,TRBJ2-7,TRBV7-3,TGTGCCAGCAGCTTAGCCGGGACCTACGAGCAGTACTTC,CASSLAGTYEQYF
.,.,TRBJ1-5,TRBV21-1,TGTGCCACCGTTACTGGGTCGGGGCCCCAGCATTTT,CATVTGSGPQHF
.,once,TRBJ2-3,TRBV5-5,TGTGCCAGCAGCTACCCGGGGGAGGTAGATACGCAGTATTTT,CASSYPGEVDTQYF
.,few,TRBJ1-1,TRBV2,TGTGCCAGCATTGGGGCAGCGAACACTGAAGCTTTCTTT,CASIGAANTEAFF
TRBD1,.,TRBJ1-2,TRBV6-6,TGTGCCAGCGTTGGGACAGGTTTGACCTATGGCTACACCTTC,CASVGTGLTYGYTF
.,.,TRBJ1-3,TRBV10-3,TGTGCCATCAGTGCGGGGGCCGTAAATGGAAACACCATATATTTT,CAISAGAVNGNTIYF
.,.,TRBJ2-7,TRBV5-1,TGCGCCAGCAGCATGGGACGGCGATCCTACGAGCAGTACTTC,CASSMGRRSYEQYF
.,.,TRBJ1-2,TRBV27,TGTGCCAGCAGTTTATCCCCGGGACTTCCTCACTATGGCTACACCTTC,CASSLSPGLPHYGYTF
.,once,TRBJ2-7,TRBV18,TGTGCCAGCTCACCAGACAGTGCTTCCTACGAGCAGTACTTC,CASSPDSASYEQYF
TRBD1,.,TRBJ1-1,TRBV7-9,TGTGCCAGCAGCCCTTACTCAGGGGGTACTGAAGCTTTCTTT,CASSPYSGGTEAFF
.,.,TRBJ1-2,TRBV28,TGTGCCAGCAGCCCTCTCGTTGTCGGTGGCTACACCTTC,CASSPLVVGGYTF
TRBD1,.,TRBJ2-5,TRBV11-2,TGTGCCAGCAGCTTTTATGGGACAGGGTGGCAAGAGACCCAGTACTTC,CASSFYGTGWQETQYF
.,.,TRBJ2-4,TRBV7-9,TGTGCCAGCAGCCCCGCCGGGACTGTAGCCAAAAACATTCAGTACTTC,CASSPAGTVAKNIQYF
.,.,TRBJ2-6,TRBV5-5,TGTGCCAGCAGCCTCGCAGGGGCTGGGGCCAACGTCCTGACTTTC,CASSLAGAGANVLTF
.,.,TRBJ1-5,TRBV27,TGTGCCAGCAGTTTATCAGGTTGGCAGCCCCAGCATTTT,CASSLSGWQPQHF
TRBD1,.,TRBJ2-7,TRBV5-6,TGTGCCAGCAGCTTCCCGGACAGGGTAAGAGAGCAGTACTTC,CASSFPDRVREQYF
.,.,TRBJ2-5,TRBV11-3,TGTGCCAGCAGCTTAGTAGTCAGTCAAGAGACCCAGTACTTC,CASSLVVSQETQYF